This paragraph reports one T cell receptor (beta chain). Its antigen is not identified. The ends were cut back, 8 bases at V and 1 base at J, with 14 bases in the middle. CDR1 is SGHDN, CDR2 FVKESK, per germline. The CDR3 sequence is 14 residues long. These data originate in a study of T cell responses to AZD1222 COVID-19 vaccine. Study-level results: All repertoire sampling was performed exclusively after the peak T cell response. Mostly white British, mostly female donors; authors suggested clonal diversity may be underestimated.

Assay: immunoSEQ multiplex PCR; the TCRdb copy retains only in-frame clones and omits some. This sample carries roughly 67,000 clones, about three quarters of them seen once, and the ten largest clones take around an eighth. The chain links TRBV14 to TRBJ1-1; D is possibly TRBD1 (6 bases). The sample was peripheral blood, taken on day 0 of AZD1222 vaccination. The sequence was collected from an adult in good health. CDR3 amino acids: CASARDTSNTEAFF. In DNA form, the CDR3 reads TGTGCCAGCGCACGGGACACCTCGAACACTGAAGCTTTCTTT.